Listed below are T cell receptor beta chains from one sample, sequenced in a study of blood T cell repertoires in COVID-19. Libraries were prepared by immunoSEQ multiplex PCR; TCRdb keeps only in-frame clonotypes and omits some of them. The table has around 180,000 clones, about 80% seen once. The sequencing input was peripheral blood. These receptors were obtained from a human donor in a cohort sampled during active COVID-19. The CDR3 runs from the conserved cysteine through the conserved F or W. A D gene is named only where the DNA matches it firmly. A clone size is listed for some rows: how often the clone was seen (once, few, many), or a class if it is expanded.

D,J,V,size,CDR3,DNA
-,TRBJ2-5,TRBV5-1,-,CASSLALETQYF,TGCGCCAGCAGCTTGGCCCTGGAGACCCAGTACTTC
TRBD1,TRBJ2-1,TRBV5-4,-,CASSLQPTGLGSYNEQFF,TGTGCCAGCAGCCTGCAGCCGACAGGGTTAGGCTCCTACAATGAGCAGTTCTTC
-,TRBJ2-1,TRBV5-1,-,CASSLNAYYEQFF,TGCGCCAGCAGCTTGAACGCCTACTATGAGCAGTTCTTC
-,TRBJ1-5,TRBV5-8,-,CASSLERYQPQHF,TGTGCCAGCAGCTTGGAGAGATATCAGCCCCAGCATTTT
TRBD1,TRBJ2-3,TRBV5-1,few,CASTPTGTGTTDTQYF,TGCGCCAGCACCCCAACCGGGACAGGAACCACAGATACGCAGTATTTT
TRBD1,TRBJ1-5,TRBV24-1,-,CATSENRDRGLLDNQPQHF,TGTGCCACCAGTGAAAACCGGGACAGGGGGCTCCTCGATAATCAGCCCCAGCATTTT
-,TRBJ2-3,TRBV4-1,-,CASSQGRDTDTQYF,TGCGCCAGCAGCCAGGGCAGGGACACAGATACGCAGTATTTT
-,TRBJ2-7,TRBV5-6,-,CASSLAAGMGFYEQYF,TGTGCCAGCAGCTTGGCCGCGGGGATGGGATTCTACGAGCAGTACTTC
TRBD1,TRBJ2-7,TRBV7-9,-,CASSVGTAAYEQYF,TGTGCCAGCAGCGTCGGGACAGCAGCCTACGAGCAGTACTTC
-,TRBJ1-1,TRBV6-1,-,CASSESGNTEAFF,TGTGCCAGCAGTGAATCGGGAAACACTGAAGCTTTCTTT
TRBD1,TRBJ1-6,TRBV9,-,CASSASPHRGASALHF,TGTGCCAGCAGCGCCTCCCCTCACAGGGGCGCCTCAGCCCTCCACTTT
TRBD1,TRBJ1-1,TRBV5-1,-,CASRTGLMNTEAFF,TGCGCCAGCCGGACAGGACTCATGAACACTGAAGCTTTCTTT
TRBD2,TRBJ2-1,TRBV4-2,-,CASSLRLAGISNEQFF,TGTGCCAGCAGCCTCCGACTAGCGGGGATCTCGAATGAGCAGTTCTTC
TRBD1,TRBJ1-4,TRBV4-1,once,CASSLRQGGEKLFF,TGCGCCAGCAGCCTTCGACAGGGGGGTGAAAAACTGTTTTTT
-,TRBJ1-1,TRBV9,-,CASSPGDTEAFF,TGTGCCAGCAGCCCCGGAGACACTGAAGCTTTCTTT
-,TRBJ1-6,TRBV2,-,CASRRQESSYNSPLHF,TGTGCCAGCAGAAGACAGGAGAGCTCCTATAATTCACCCCTCCACTTT
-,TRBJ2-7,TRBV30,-,CAWSVQGGTYEQYF,TGTGCCTGGAGTGTACAGGGGGGGACCTACGAGCAGTACTTC
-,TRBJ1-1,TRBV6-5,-,CASSEVSPMNTEAFF,TGTGCCAGCAGCGAGGTTAGCCCTATGAACACTGAAGCTTTCTTT
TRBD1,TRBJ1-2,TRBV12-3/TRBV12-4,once,CASSPQGAQGYTF,TGTGCCAGCAGCCCTCAGGGGGCGCAAGGCTACACCTTC
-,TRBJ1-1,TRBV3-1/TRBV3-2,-,CASSRAGVSEAFF,TGTGCCAGCAGCCGAGCAGGGGTAAGTGAAGCTTTCTTT
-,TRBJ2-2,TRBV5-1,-,CASSLVGGGVTGELFF,TGCGCCAGCAGCTTGGTAGGTGGAGGTGTCACCGGGGAGCTGTTTTTT
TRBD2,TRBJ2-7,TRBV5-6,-,CASSFRTSGSYEQYF,TGTGCCAGCAGCTTTAGGACTAGCGGGTCCTACGAGCAGTACTTC
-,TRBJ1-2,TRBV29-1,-,CSVETGNYGYTF,TGCAGCGTTGAGACTGGGAACTATGGCTACACCTTC
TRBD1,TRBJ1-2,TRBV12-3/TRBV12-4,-,CASSLTGKAGYTF,TGTGCCAGCAGCCTGACAGGGAAAGCTGGCTACACCTTC
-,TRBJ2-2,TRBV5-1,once,CASSLVQGLGTGELFF,TGCGCCAGCAGCTTGGTACAGGGTTTAGGCACCGGGGAGCTGTTTTTT
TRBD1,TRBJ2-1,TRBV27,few,CASSLRGTGIDEQFF,TGTGCCAGCAGTTTACGGGGGACAGGGATAGATGAGCAGTTCTTC
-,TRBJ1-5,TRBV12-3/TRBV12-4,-,CASSFGGNQPQHF,TGTGCCAGCAGTTTCGGGGGCAATCAGCCCCAGCATTTT
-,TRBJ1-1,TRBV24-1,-,CATSDCGRDPTEAFF,TGTGCCACCAGTGATTGTGGGCGGGACCCCACTGAAGCTTTCTTT
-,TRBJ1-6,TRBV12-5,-,CASGLTIDRTRYNSPLHF,TGTGCTAGTGGTTTGACAATCGACAGGACCCGCTATAATTCACCCCTCCACTTT
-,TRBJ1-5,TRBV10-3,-,CAIRSGTGAYQPQHF,TGTGCCATCAGATCCGGGACGGGAGCCTATCAGCCCCAGCATTTT
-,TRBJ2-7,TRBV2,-,CANQRIRGSSYEQYF,TGTGCCAACCAGCGTATTAGGGGTAGCTCCTACGAGCAGTACTTC
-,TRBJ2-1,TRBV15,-,CATSRDRGSGGEQFF,TGTGCCACCAGCAGAGATCGGGGGTCGGGTGGAGAGCAGTTCTTC
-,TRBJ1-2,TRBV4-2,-,CASSQDAGALMDYGYTF,TGTGCCAGCAGCCAAGATGCGGGGGCGCTTATGGACTATGGCTACACCTTC
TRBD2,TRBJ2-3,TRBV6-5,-,CASSSLRGGLTDTQYF,TGTGCCAGCAGTTCCCTGCGGGGGGGGCTCACAGATACGCAGTATTTT
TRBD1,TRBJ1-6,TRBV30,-,CAWSSGQGGNSPLHF,TGTGCCTGGAGTTCGGGACAGGGCGGTAATTCACCCCTCCACTTT
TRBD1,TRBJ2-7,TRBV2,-,CASSVLRGTVAYEQYF,TGTGCCAGCAGTGTACTCCGAGGGACAGTGGCCTACGAGCAGTACTTC
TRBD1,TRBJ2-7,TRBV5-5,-,CASSLSTGSNYEQYF,TGTGCCAGCAGCTTGTCGACAGGGTCAAACTACGAGCAGTACTTC
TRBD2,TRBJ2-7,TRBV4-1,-,CASSQVAGGSYEQYF,TGCGCCAGCAGCCAAGTGGCGGGGGGGTCCTACGAGCAGTACTTC
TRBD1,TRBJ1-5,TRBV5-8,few,CASSGDRDRGQPQHF,TGTGCCAGCAGCGGAGACAGGGATAGAGGTCAGCCCCAGCATTTT
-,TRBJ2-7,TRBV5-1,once,CASSWDFYEQYF,TGCGCCAGCAGCTGGGACTTCTACGAGCAGTACTTC
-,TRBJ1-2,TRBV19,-,CASSMLTVYGYTF,TGTGCCAGTAGTATGCTGACAGTCTATGGCTACACCTTC
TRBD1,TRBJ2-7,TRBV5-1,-,CASSPGQQHSTYEQYF,TGCGCCAGCAGCCCGGGACAGCAACATTCCACCTACGAGCAGTACTTC
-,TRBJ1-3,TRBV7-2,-,CASSFTFSAAFSGNTIYF,TGTGCCAGCAGCTTCACCTTTTCCGCGGCTTTCTCTGGAAACACCATATATTTT
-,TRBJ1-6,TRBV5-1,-,CASSLEAGYNSPLHF,TGCGCCAGCAGCTTGGAGGCAGGTTATAATTCACCCCTCCACTTT
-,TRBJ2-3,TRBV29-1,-,CSVEAVDTQYF,TGCAGCGTTGAAGCCGTGGATACGCAGTATTTT
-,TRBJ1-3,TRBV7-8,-,CASSFSVAGSFGNTIYF,TGTGCCAGCAGCTTCTCGGTGGCAGGATCCTTTGGAAACACCATATATTTT
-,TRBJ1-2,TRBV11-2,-,CASSRTGGGPTNYGYTF,TGTGCCAGCAGCCGAACAGGCGGGGGACCCACTAACTATGGCTACACCTTC
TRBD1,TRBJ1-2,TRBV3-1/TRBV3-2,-,CASSQEWTGVIGYTF,TGTGCCAGCAGCCAAGAATGGACAGGGGTGATCGGCTACACCTTC
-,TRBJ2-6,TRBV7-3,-,CASRPNGANVLTF,TGTGCCAGCAGACCTAACGGGGCCAACGTCCTGACTTTC
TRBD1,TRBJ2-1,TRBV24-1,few,CATSDQGQGHEQFF,TGTGCCACCAGTGATCAGGGACAGGGCCATGAGCAGTTCTTC
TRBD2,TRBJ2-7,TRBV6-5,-,CASSYSSGGPYEQYF,TGTGCCAGCAGTTACTCGAGCGGGGGGCCTTACGAGCAGTACTTC
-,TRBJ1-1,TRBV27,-,CASSLYRVTKAFF,TGTGCCAGCAGTTTATACAGGGTCACAAAAGCTTTCTTT
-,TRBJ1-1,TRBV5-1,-,CASSLAAQGNTEAFF,TGCGCCAGCAGCTTGGCCGCCCAGGGGAACACTGAAGCTTTCTTT
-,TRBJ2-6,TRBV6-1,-,CASSEGQSGANVLTF,TGTGCCAGCAGTGAAGGACAATCTGGGGCCAACGTCCTGACTTTC
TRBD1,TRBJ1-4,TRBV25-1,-,CASRFGTGVEKLFF,TGTGCCAGCAGGTTCGGGACAGGGGTTGAAAAACTGTTTTTT